This T cell receptor (beta chain) stems from a study of patients and donors after allogeneic stem cell transplantation. Germline V gives CDR1 KGHSH, CDR2 LQKENI. The CDR3 has 16 residues. V shed 3 bases, J shed 2 bases, and the junction held 9 bases outside the gene matches. There are a few counts of this clonotype. A single record per CDR3 protein comes from TCRdb applying MiXCR to the RT-PCR reads. The sample shows hundreds of thousands of distinct CDR3 sequences, 15% to 20% of them seen only once. The origin of this receptor is a human donor who was either an allogeneic HSCT recipient or a stem cell or donor lymphocyte infusion donor (not recorded which). It is not recorded whose cells these are; they may come from a transplant donor. Sequences were obtained from blood, either unsorted or a sorted T cell fraction (not recorded which). This rearrangement joins TRBV18 to TRBJ1-2; the match to TRBD1 covers 7 bases. The CDR3 region has the DNA TGTGCCAGCTCACCGAGGGACAGTGGCCCAAACTATGGCTACACCTTC. Translation gives CASSPRDSGPNYGYTF.